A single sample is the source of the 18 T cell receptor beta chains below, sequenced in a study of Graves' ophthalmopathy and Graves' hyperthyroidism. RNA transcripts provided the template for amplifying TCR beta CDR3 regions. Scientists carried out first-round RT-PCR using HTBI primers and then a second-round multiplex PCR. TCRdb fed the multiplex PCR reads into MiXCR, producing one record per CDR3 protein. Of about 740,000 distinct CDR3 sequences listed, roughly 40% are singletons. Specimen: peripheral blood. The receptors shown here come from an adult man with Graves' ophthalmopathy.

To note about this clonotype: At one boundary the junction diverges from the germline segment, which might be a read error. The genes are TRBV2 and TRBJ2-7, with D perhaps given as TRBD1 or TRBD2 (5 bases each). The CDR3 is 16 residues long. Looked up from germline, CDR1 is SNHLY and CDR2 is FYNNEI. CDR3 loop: CASRYRGSLYFYEQHF. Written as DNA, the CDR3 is TGTGCCAGCAGATACCGGGGCAGCCTGTATTTCTACGAGCAGCACTTC.

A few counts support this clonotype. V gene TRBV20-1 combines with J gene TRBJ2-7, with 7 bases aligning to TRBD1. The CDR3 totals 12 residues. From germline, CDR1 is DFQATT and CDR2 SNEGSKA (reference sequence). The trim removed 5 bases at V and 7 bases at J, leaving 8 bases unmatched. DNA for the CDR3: TGCAGTGCTCGGACAGGCCTATTAGAGCAGTACTTC. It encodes CSARTGLLEQYF.

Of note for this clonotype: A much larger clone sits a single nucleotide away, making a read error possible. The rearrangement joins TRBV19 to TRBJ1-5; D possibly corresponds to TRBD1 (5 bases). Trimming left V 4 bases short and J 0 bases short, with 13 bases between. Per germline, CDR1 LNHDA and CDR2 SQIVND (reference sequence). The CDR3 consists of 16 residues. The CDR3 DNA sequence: TGTGCCAGTAGTACCGGGGACGACTATAGCAATCAGCCCCAGCATTTT. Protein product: CASSTGDDYSNQPQHF.

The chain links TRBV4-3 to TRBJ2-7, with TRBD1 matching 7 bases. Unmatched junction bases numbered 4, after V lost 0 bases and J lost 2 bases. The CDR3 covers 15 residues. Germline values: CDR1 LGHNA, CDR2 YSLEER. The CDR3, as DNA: TGCGCCAGCAGCCAAGAAAGAGGGGGCACCTACGAGCAGTACTTC. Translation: CASSQERGGTYEQYF.

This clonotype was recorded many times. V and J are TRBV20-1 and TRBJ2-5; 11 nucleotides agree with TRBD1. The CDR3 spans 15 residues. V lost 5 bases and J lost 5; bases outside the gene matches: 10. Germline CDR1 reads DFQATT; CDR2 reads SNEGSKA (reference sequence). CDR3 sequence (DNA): TGCAGTGCTTCCCGTTTTGGGACAGGGGGGGAGACCCAGTACTTC. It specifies CSASRFGTGGETQYF.

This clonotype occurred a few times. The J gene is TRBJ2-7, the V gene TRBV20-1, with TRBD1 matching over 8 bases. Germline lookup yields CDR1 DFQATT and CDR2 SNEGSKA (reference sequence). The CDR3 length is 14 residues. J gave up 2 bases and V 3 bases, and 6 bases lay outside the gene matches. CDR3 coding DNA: TGCAGTGCTAGCGGGACAGGAATAACCTACGAGCAGTACTTC. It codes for CSASGTGITYEQYF.

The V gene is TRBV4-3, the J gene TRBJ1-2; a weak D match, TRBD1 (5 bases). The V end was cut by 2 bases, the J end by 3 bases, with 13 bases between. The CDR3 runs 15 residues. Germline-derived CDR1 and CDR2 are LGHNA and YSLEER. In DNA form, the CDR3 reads TGCGCCAGCAGCCAAAAAGACAGTTCTTACTATGGCTACACCTTC. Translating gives CASSQKDSSYYGYTF.

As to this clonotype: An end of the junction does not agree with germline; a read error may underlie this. The CDR3 DNA is TGTGCCAGCAGTCAGACAGGGTATAATCAGCCCCAGCATTTT. Amino acids: CASSQTGYNQPQHF. This chain connects TRBV24-1 to TRBJ1-5, with 7 bases lining up with TRBD1. CDR1 and CDR2 from the germline V gene are KGHDR and SFDVKD. The CDR3 totals 14 residues.

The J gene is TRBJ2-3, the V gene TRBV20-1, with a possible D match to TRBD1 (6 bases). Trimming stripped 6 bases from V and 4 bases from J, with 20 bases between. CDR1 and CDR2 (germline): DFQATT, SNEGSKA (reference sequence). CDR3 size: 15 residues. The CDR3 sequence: CSAYKQGDGSDTQYF. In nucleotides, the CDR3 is TGCAGTGCGTACAAACAGGGAGATGGGTCAGATACGCAGTATTTT.

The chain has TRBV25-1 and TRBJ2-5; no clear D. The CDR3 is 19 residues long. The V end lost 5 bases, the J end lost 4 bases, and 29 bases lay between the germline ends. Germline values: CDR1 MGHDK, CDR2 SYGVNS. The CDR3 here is CASSYTRPQLPCQVETQYF. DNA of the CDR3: TGTGCCAGCAGTTACACCCGCCCGCAACTACCTTGTCAAGTAGAGACCCAGTACTTC.

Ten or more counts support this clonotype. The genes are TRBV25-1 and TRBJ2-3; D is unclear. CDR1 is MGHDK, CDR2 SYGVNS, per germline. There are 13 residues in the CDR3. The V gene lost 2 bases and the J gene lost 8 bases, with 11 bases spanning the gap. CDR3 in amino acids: CASSEAISGTQYF. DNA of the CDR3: TGTGCCAGCAGTGAAGCCATATCCGGTACGCAGTATTTT.

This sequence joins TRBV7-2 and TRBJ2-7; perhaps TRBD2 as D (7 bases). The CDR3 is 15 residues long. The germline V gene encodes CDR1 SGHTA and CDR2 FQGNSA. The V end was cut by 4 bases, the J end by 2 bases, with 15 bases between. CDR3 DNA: TGTGCCAGCAGCTGGGGGGGCCCCAACGCCTACGAGCAGTACTTC. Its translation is CASSWGGPNAYEQYF.

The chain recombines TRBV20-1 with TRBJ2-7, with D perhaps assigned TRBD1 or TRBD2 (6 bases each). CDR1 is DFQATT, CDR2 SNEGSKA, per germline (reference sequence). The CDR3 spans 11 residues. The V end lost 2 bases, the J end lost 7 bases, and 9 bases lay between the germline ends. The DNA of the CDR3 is TGCAGTGCTAGAACAGGGAGGGAGCAGTACTTC. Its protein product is CSARTGREQYF.

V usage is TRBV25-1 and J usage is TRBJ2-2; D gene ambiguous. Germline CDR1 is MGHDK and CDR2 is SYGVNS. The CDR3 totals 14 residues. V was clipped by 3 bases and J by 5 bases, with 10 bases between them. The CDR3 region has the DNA TGTGCCAGCAGTGATTTTAGAGGAACCGGGGAGCTGTTTTTT. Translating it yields CASSDFRGTGELFF.

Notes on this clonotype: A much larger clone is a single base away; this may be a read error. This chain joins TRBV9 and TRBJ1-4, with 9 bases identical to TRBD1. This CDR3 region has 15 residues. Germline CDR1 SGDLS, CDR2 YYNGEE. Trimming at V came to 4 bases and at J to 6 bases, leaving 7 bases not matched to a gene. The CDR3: CASSQGQGEDEKLFF. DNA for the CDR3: TGTGCCAGCAGCCAGGGACAGGGTGAGGATGAAAAACTGTTTTTT.

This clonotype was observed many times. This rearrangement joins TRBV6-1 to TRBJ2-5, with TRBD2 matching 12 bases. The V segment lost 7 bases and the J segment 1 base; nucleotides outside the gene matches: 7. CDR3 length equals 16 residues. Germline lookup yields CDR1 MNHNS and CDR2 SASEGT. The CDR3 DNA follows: TGTGCCAGCACTCCGGGACTAGCGGGTCGCCAAGAGACCCAGTACTTC. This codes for CASTPGLAGRQETQYF.

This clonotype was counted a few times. CDR3 loop: CSTTGQLPLEQYF. The CDR3 coding sequence is TGCAGCACCACTGGGCAGCTACCACTGGAGCAGTACTTC. The chain employs TRBV29-1 and TRBJ2-7; D remains ambiguous. The length of the CDR3 is 13 residues. Germline CDR1 reads SQVTM; CDR2 reads ANQGSEA. V lost 8 bases, J lost 7 bases, and 21 bases lay in between.

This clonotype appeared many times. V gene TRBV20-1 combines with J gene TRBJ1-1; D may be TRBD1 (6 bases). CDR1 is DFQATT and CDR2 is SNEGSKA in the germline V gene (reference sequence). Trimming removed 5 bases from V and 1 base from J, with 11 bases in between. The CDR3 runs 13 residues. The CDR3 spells CSAPGDGNTEAFF. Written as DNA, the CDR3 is TGCAGTGCTCCAGGGGACGGGAACACTGAAGCTTTCTTT.